This T cell receptor beta chain was captured in a study of cytomegalovirus exposure and HLA in healthy donors. Findings and limits, study-wide: Later analysis associated a missense DCLRE1C variant with TCR beta V- and J-gene trimming. The study put about 180 TCR beta chains on its list as cytomegalovirus-associated. In an earlier analysis, productive rearrangement rates for most beta V segments clustered near 90% or 30%.

Healthy individuals who donated bone marrow served as the donors. This CDR3 is 14 amino acids long. Trimming took 7 bases from V and 1 from J; bases not matched to a gene: 5. CDR1 is SGHTS and CDR2 is YDEGEE in the germline V gene. Primers included in the PCR were 60 Vbeta and 13 Jbeta primers. Profiling relied on immunoSEQ multiplex PCR, and the TCRdb table lists in-frame clones only, not all of them. Of 200,000 to 250,000 clones listed, around four fifths are singletons. Comment on this clone: The antigen is not known.

This TCR was sampled from a male donor in good health and CMV-seronegative. Material: PBMCs. This sequence joins TRBV5-8 and TRBJ2-4; 7 nucleotides agree with TRBD2. The chain's CDR3 is CASSFGGAKNIQYF. CDR3 nucleotide sequence: TGTGCCAGCTCCTTCGGGGGGGCCAAAAACATTCAGTACTTC.